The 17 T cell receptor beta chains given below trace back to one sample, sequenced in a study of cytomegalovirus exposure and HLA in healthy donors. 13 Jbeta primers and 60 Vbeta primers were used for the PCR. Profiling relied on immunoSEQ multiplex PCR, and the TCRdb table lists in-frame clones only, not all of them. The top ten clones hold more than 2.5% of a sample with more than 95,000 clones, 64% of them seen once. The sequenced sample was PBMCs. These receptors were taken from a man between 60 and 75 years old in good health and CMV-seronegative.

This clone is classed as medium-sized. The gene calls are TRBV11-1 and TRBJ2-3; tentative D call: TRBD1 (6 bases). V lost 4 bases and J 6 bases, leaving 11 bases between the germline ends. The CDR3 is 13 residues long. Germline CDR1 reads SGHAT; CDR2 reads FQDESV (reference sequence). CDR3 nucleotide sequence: TGTGCCAGCAGCTATCAGGGGCGGGATACGCAGTATTTT. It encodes CASSYQGRDTQYF.

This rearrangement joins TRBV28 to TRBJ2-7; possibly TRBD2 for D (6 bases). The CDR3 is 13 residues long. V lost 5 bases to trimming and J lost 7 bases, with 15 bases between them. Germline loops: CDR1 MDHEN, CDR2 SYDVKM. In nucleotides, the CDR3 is TGTGCCAGCAGTCCGCCGGGGGTTGGGGAGCAGTACTTC. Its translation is CASSPPGVGEQYF. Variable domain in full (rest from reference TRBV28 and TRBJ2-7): DVKVTQSSRYLVKRTGEKVFLECVQDMDHENMFWYRQDPGLGLRLIYFSYDVKMKEKGDIPEGYSVSREKKERFSLILESASTNQTSMYLCASSPPGVGEQYFGPGTRLTVT.

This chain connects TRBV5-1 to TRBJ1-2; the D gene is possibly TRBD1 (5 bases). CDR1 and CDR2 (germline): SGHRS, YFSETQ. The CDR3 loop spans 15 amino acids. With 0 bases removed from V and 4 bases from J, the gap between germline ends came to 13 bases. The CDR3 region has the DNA TGCGCCAGCAGCTTGGTAACCGGACAACTCTATGGCTACACCTTC. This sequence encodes CASSLVTGQLYGYTF.

The CDR3 DNA sequence: TGTGCCAGTAGTATTCCCGGACTAGGGAAAGAGACCCAGTACTTC. Translated: CASSIPGLGKETQYF. The V gene is TRBV19, the J gene TRBJ2-5; 7 bases are shared with TRBD2. From germline, CDR1 is LNHDA and CDR2 SQIVND (reference sequence). With 3 bases clipped from V and 3 bases from J, the junction kept 7 bases outside the gene matches. This CDR3 comprises 15 residues.

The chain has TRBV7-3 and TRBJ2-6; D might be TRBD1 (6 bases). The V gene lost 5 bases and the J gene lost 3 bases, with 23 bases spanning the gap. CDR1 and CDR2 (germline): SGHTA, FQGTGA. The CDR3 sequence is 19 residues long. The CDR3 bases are TGTGCCAGCAGCCAACGTACCGGGACATTTTTAGTTGGGGCCAACGTCCTGACTTTC. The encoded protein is CASSQRTGTFLVGANVLTF.

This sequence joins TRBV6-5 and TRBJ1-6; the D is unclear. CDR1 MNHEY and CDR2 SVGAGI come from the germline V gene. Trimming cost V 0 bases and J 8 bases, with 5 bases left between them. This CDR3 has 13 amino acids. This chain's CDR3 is CASSYSEDSPLHF. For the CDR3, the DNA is TGTGCCAGCAGTTACTCGGAGGATTCACCCCTCCACTTT.

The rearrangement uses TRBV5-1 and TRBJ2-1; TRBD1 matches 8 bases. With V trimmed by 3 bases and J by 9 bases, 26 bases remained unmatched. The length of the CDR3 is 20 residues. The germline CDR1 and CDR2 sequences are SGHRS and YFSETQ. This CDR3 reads CASSYRPTGERHWGNTEQFF. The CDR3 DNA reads TGCGCCAGCAGCTACCGTCCGACAGGGGAGCGTCATTGGGGGAACACTGAGCAGTTCTTC.

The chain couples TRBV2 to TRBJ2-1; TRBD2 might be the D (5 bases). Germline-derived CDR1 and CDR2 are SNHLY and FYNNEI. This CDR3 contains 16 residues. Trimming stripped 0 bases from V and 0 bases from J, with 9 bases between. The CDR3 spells CASSEAPGISYNEQFF. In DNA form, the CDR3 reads TGTGCCAGCAGTGAAGCGCCCGGGATCTCCTACAATGAGCAGTTCTTC.

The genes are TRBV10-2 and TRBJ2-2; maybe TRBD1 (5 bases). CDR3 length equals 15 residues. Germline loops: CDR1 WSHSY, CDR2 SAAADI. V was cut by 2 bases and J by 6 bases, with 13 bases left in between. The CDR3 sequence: CASSEATGSSGELFF. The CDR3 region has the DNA TGCGCCAGCAGTGAGGCAACAGGAAGCTCCGGGGAGCTGTTTTTT.

The CDR3 DNA is TGTGCCAGCAGCTCTTGGACAGAGCAGTACTTC. Translation: CASSSWTEQYF. V usage is TRBV11-3 and J usage is TRBJ2-5, with D possibly matching TRBD1 (6 bases). Germline CDR1 is SGHNT and CDR2 is YENEEA. The CDR3 spans 11 residues. V lost 4 bases, J lost 11 bases, and 11 bases lay in between. Filled out from reference TRBV11-3 and TRBJ2-5, the complete variable domain reads EAGVVQSPRYKIIEKKQPVAFWCNPISGHNTLYWYLQNLGQGPELLIRYENEEAVDDSQLPKDRFSAERLKGVDSTLKIQPAELGDSAVYLCASSSWTEQYFGPGTRLLVL.

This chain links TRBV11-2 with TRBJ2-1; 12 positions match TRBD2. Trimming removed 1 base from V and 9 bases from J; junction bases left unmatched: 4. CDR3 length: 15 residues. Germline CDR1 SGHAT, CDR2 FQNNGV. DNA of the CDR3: TGTGCCAGCAGCTTAGGTCTAGCGGGAGGGGGTGAGCAGTTCTTC. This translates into CASSLGLAGGGEQFF.

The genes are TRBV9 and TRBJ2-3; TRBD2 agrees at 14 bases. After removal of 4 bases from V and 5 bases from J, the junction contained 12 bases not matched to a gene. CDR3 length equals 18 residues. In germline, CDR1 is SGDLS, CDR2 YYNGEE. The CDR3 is CASSIRVTSGGAKDTQYF. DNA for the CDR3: TGTGCCAGCAGCATCCGAGTGACTAGCGGGGGGGCAAAAGATACGCAGTATTTT.

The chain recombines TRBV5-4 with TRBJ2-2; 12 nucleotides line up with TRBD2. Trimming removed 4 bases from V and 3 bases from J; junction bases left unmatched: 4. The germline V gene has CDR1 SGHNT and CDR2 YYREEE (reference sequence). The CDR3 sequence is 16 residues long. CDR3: CASSTRTSGDTGELFF. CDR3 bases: TGTGCCAGCAGCACCCGGACTAGCGGGGACACCGGGGAGCTGTTTTTT.

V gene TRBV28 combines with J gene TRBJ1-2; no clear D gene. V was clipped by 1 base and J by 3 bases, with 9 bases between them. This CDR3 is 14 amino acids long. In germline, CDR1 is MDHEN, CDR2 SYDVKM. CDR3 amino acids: CASSLFREDYGYTF. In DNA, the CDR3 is TGTGCCAGCAGTTTATTTCGGGAAGACTATGGCTACACCTTC.

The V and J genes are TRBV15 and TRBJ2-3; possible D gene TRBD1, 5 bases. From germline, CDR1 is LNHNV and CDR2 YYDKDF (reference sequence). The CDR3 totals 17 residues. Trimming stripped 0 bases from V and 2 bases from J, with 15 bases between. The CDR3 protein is CATSRDRRTTATDTQYF. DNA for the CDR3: TGTGCCACCAGCAGAGATCGTAGGACAACCGCCACAGATACGCAGTATTTT.

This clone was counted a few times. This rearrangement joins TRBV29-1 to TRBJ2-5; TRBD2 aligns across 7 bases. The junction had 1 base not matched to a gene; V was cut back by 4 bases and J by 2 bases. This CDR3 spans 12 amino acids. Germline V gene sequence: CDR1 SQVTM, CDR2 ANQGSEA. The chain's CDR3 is CSVGLAQETQYF. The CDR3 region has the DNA TGCAGCGTTGGACTAGCACAAGAGACCCAGTACTTC.

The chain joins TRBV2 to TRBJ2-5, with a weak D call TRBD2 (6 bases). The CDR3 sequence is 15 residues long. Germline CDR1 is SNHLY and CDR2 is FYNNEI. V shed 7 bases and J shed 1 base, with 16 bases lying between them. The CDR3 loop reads CASTLWGVSQETQYF. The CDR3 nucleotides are TGTGCCAGCACCCTCTGGGGGGTCTCCCAAGAGACCCAGTACTTC.